This entry lists 17 T cell receptor beta chains sequenced from one sample in a study of beta chain features in type 1 diabetes. General study points: Shorter TCRB CDR3s, moderately but significantly so, marked every one of the four CD4+ subsets in Type 1 diabetes patients.

Every bit of the isolated RNA underwent reverse transcription, so sequencing read expressed TCRB transcripts. The table came from immunoSEQ multiplex PCR; TCRdb's copy has only in-frame clones and leaves some out. The table shows a few hundred thousand clones, with over 8.5% occurring only once. Their antigens are not known. Sequenced input: central memory CD4+ T cells from blood. All receptors derive from a man aged 25-45 years with type 1 diabetes.

The CDR3 reads CASSRGGYTEAFF. CDR3 nucleotides: TGTGCCAGTTCGAGAGGGGGGTACACTGAAGCTTTCTTT. V and J are TRBV6-5 and TRBJ1-1; weak D call: TRBD1 (6 bases). The ends were cut back, 9 bases at V and 3 bases at J, with 14 bases in the middle. The CDR3 contains 13 residues. Germline V gene lookup returns CDR1 MNHEY and CDR2 SVGAGI.

The chain uses TRBV5-1 and TRBJ2-3; TRBD2 matches 9 bases. This CDR3 spans 18 amino acids. V lost 0 bases and J lost 4; bases outside the gene matches: 12. The V gene's germline CDR1 is SGHRS and CDR2 YFSETQ. CDR3 region: CASSLDGYLAGFADTQYF. The CDR3 DNA sequence: TGCGCCAGCAGCTTGGACGGGTATCTAGCGGGGTTCGCAGATACGCAGTATTTT.

This clone was detected many times. This chain uses TRBV4-1 with TRBJ1-1; 9 nucleotides agree with TRBD1. Per the germline V gene, CDR1 is MGHRA and CDR2 is YSYEKL. V trimming: 2 bases; J trimming: 10 bases; junction bases outside the gene matches: 8. This CDR3 comprises 14 residues. CDR3 DNA: TGCGCCAGCAGCCAAAGGGACAGGGACGGTGGAGCTTTCTTT. Its translation is CASSQRDRDGGAFF.

This clone showed up many times. The chain recombines TRBV7-8 with TRBJ2-2; unclear D gene. This CDR3 has 14 amino acids. Trimming took off 3 bases at V and 4 bases at J, with 9 bases between the two ends. Germline V gene data show CDR1 as SGHVS and CDR2 as FQNEAQ. CDR3 DNA sequence: TGTGCCAGCAGCTTTGTAATGGGCACCGGGGAGCTGTTTTTT. Its protein product is CASSFVMGTGELFF.

This rearrangement joins TRBV28 to TRBJ2-6, with a possible D match to TRBD1 (6 bases). V gave up 11 bases and J gave up 4 bases, with 12 bases separating them. The V gene's germline CDR1 is MDHEN and CDR2 SYDVKM. This CDR3 has 13 amino acids. CDR3 residues: CAYRVAGANVLTF. CDR3 sequence (DNA): TGTGCCTACAGGGTTGCCGGGGCCAACGTCCTGACTTTC.

The chain carries TRBV6-1 and TRBJ1-5; D uncertain. Deletions cut 4 bases from V and 9 bases from J, with 19 bases between. This CDR3 has 15 residues. Germline V gene sequence: CDR1 MNHNS, CDR2 SASEGT. As DNA, the CDR3 is TGTGCCAGCAGTGCCATCGTAAGCCGAGATTTGCCCCAGCATTTT. This encodes CASSAIVSRDLPQHF.

V usage is TRBV4-1 and J usage is TRBJ2-4; 10 bases map to TRBD2. The CDR3 has 18 amino acids. V lost 0 bases and J lost 1; bases outside the gene matches: 6. Germline loops: CDR1 MGHRA, CDR2 YSYEKL. The CDR3 is CASSQEASGSYAKNIQYF. CDR3 bases: TGCGCCAGCAGCCAAGAGGCTAGCGGGAGTTACGCCAAAAACATTCAGTACTTC.

The chain carries TRBV6-6 and TRBJ2-7; D not certain. This CDR3 has 10 residues. Trimming left V 8 bases short and J 2 bases short, with 4 bases between. The V gene's germline CDR1 is MNHNY and CDR2 SVGAGI (reference sequence). CDR3 coding DNA: TGTGCCAGCGGAACCTACGAGCAGTACTTC. Translated, it gives CASGTYEQYF.

The sample holds many counts of this clone. The V call is TRBV21-1, the J call TRBJ1-5. TRBV21-1 corresponds to a pseudogene. This CDR3 has 9 residues. In nucleotides, the CDR3 is TGTGCCAGTGTCGAACCCCAGCATTTT. Translating gives CASVEPQHF.

This clone was seen ten or more times. This chain uses TRBV7-2 with TRBJ2-1; TRBD2 is a possible D gene (6 bases). This CDR3 region has 12 residues. Trimming pared 1 base from V and 16 bases from J, leaving 14 bases between. In germline, CDR1 is SGHTA, CDR2 FQGNSA. This chain's CDR3 is CASSLVIADLFF. In nucleotides, the CDR3 is TGTGCCAGCAGCTTAGTGATAGCGGACCTTTTCTTC.

The V and J genes are TRBV5-4 and TRBJ2-1, with a weak D call TRBD2 (6 bases). CDR1 and CDR2 (germline): SGHNT, YYREEE (reference sequence). V lost 4 bases, J lost 10 bases, and 18 bases lay in between. This CDR3 is 14 amino acids long. As DNA, the CDR3 is TGTGCCAGCAGCGCGATTACTAGCCCGGGGGAGCAGTTCTTC. This translates into CASSAITSPGEQFF. Drawing the rest from reference TRBV5-4 and TRBJ2-1, the complete variable domain is ETGVTQSPTHLIKTRGQQVTLRCSSQSGHNTVSWYQQALGQGPQFIFQYYREEENGRGNFPPRFSGLQFPNYSSELNVNALELDDSALYLCASSAITSPGEQFFGPGTRLTVL.

Comments on this clone: Other DNA variants within this sample encode the same CDR3. The V gene is TRBV11-2, the J gene TRBJ2-3; D unclear. Trimming stripped 5 bases from V and 6 bases from J, with 9 bases between. The CDR3 has 12 residues. Germline CDR1 SGHAT, CDR2 FQNNGV. CDR3 bases: TGTGCCAGCAGCCCCTCCACGGATACGCAGTATTTT. Residues: CASSPSTDTQYF.

The chain employs TRBV4-3 and TRBJ2-2; possible D gene TRBD2, 5 bases. In germline, CDR1 is LGHNA, CDR2 YSLEER. V lost 4 bases, J lost 6 bases, and 12 bases lay in between. The CDR3 contains 14 residues. The CDR3 spells CASSPSLLAGELFF. In nucleotides, the CDR3 is TGCGCCAGCAGCCCAAGTTTACTAGCCGGGGAGCTGTTTTTT.

V is TRBV5-1 and J is TRBJ1-1; tentative D call: TRBD1 (6 bases). Trimming took 4 bases from V and 7 from J, leaving 14 bases between them. The germline CDR1 and CDR2 sequences are SGHRS and YFSETQ. This CDR3 is 13 amino acids long. CDR3 in DNA: TGCGCCAGCAGCCCGGGGGCGAGGCATGAAGCTTTCTTT. It codes for CASSPGARHEAFF.

The CDR3 DNA is TGTGCCATCAGTGACGGAGCCTCCTACAATGAGCAGTTCTTC. Its translation is CAISDGASYNEQFF. The V call is TRBV10-3, the J call TRBJ2-1; D gene unclear. V lost 3 bases and J lost 0, with 6 bases in between. The CDR3 is made up of 14 amino acids. Germline V gene lookup returns CDR1 ENHRY and CDR2 SYGVKD.

This chain joins TRBV27 and TRBJ2-5; 7 bases align to TRBD2. Trimming removed 2 bases from V and 3 bases from J; junction bases left unmatched: 12. CDR1 MNHEY and CDR2 SMNVEV come from the germline V gene (reference sequence). The CDR3 extends over 17 amino acids. The CDR3 region has the DNA TGTGCCAGCAGTTTAACTCCCCCTAGCGGAGCGAAAGAGACCCAGTACTTC. The encoded protein is CASSLTPPSGAKETQYF.

J is TRBJ1-1 and V is TRBV6-5; D unclear. The V gene lost 4 bases and the J gene lost 8 bases, with 17 bases spanning the gap. The CDR3 spans 14 residues. In germline, CDR1 is MNHEY, CDR2 SVGAGI. As DNA, the CDR3 is TGTGCCAGCAGTTGGGTAAGGGAGCCCAGAGAAGCTTTCTTT. Translation gives CASSWVREPREAFF.